What follows describes a single T cell receptor (beta chain). The antigen remains unidentified. This specimen belongs to a study of cytomegalovirus exposure and HLA in healthy donors. Points from the study as a whole: Per published accounts, TCR beta sequences correctly predicted the HLA-A and HLA-B alleles of most subjects. In a later analysis, the majority of CMV-associated beta chains seemingly showed HLA restriction. Within an earlier analysis, most TCR beta V segments proved productive either about 87% or about 30% of the time.

A multiplex PCR was run with 60 Vbeta primers and 13 Jbeta primers. Produced via immunoSEQ multiplex PCR; TCRdb's table is partial and in-frame only. The repertoire has under 100,000 clones, approximately 56% of them found once; the top ten carry around 5%. Each donor was healthy, and each was a bone marrow donor. This clonotype was sampled from a woman aged 25-40 years in good health and CMV-seropositive. Source material: PBMCs.

CDR3 DNA: TGCGCCAGCAGCTCGACAGGGGGCAATCAGCCCCAGCATTTT. Protein: CASSSTGGNQPQHF. The chain recombines TRBV5-1 with TRBJ1-5, with 8 bases identical to TRBD1. The V segment lost 3 bases and the J segment 2 bases; nucleotides outside the gene matches: 1. Per germline, CDR1 SGHRS and CDR2 YFSETQ. This CDR3 spans 14 amino acids.